A selection of T cell receptor beta chains follows, all from one sample in a study of T cell responses to AZD1222 COVID-19 vaccine. Libraries were prepared by immunoSEQ multiplex PCR; TCRdb keeps only in-frame clonotypes and omits some of them. The sample shows approximately 73,000 clones, 84% of them seen only once. Sequencing used peripheral blood, obtained on day 0 of AZD1222 vaccination. All receptors derive from an adult in good health. Both conserved end residues are part of each CDR3. Each record gives: CDR3 DNA, CDR3 protein, V gene, J gene, clone size, D gene. A D gene is named only where the DNA matches it firmly. The listing skips clone size in some rows; elsewhere it reads once, few, many or a size class.

TGTGCCAGCAGTGAACGGGGGGGTCGACAGCCCCAGCATTTT	CASSERGGRQPQHF	TRBV6-1	TRBJ1-5	.	.
TGTGCCAGCAGTGAGGACAGCCAGCATGAAGGCAATCAGCCCCAGCATTTT	CASSEDSQHEGNQPQHF	TRBV6-4	TRBJ1-5	.	.
TGTGCCAGCAGATTCGCCGGGACAGACTACGAGCAGTACTTC	CASRFAGTDYEQYF	TRBV6-5	TRBJ2-7	.	TRBD1
TGTGCCAGCAGCCTTACCGGTCATGCGGAAGGCTACACCTTC	CASSLTGHAEGYTF	TRBV7-3	TRBJ1-2	.	.
TGTGCCATCAGTGAAGGGTTAGCTAATGAAAAACTGTTTTTT	CAISEGLANEKLFF	TRBV10-3	TRBJ1-4	.	.
TGCGCCAGCAGCCAACCCACGGGCAGGGGGCTTGGAAACACCATATATTTT	CASSQPTGRGLGNTIYF	TRBV4-3	TRBJ1-3	.	TRBD1
TGTGCCAGCAGCTGGCACAGGGAGAGGGCAAATGAGCAGTTCTTC	CASSWHRERANEQFF	TRBV7-9	TRBJ2-1	.	.
TGTGCCAGCAGCGGACCGGGACAGGGGCACACTGAAGCTTTCTTT	CASSGPGQGHTEAFF	TRBV9	TRBJ1-1	.	TRBD1
TGTGCCAGCAAGTTAGATCAGGGAGAGACCCAGTACTTC	CASKLDQGETQYF	TRBV27	TRBJ2-5	.	.
TGTGCCAGCAGCCAAGGTGGAGGTGGGAACACTGAAGCTTTCTTT	CASSQGGGGNTEAFF	TRBV3-1/TRBV3-2	TRBJ1-1	few	.
TGCGCCAGCAGCCTGACAGGGGGCAGCTCCTACGAGCAGTACTTC	CASSLTGGSSYEQYF	TRBV5-1	TRBJ2-7	.	TRBD1
TGTGCCAGCAGTTACAGGGATTTCTTGGAGACCCAGTACTTC	CASSYRDFLETQYF	TRBV6-5	TRBJ2-5	.	.
TGTGCCAGCAGTTTAGTCAAGAGTCGCGGCTACACCTTC	CASSLVKSRGYTF	TRBV28	TRBJ1-2	.	.
TGTGCCAGTAGCCACAGGGAGTATTCACCCCTCCACTTT	CASSHREYSPLHF	TRBV19	TRBJ1-6	once	.
TGTGCCAGCAGCTTAGCGGGGCAAACTGGAAACACCATATATTTT	CASSLAGQTGNTIYF	TRBV7-2	TRBJ1-3	once	.
TGTGCCAGCAGCCCTCTAGAGACCCAGTACTTC	CASSPLETQYF	TRBV11-2	TRBJ2-5	.	.
TGTGCGGGGACAGGGGATGGGACTCACTGGGCCAACGTCCTGACTTTC	CAGTGDGTHWANVLTF	TRBV5-3	TRBJ2-6	.	TRBD1
TGTGCCAGCACCCAGAAAGAGACCAGTTACCAGTTCTTC	CASTQKETSYQFF	TRBV6-5	TRBJ2-1	medium-sized	.
TGCGCCAGCAGCCATAATCAGGGGGCCCCCGGGAACACCGGGGAGCTGTTTTTT	CASSHNQGAPGNTGELFF	TRBV4-3	TRBJ2-2	once	TRBD1
TGTGCCTGGAGTGTCAGGGGGGGACAGCCCCAGCATTTT	CAWSVRGGQPQHF	TRBV30	TRBJ1-5	.	TRBD1
TGTGCCAGCAGCCAAGAACAGGGGTTTGGGGCTGGCTACACCTTC	CASSQEQGFGAGYTF	TRBV3-1/TRBV3-2	TRBJ1-2	.	TRBD1
TGTGCCAGCAGCCGAGACAGTACGGCCACTGAAGCTTTCTTT	CASSRDSTATEAFF	TRBV14	TRBJ1-1	.	.
TGTGCCAGCACCCCCTGGGGGAAACGTGAAGCTTTCTTT	CASTPWGKREAFF	TRBV11-2	TRBJ1-1	.	.
TGTGCCAGTAGTCCCGGGAGGGATCAGCCCCAGCATTTT	CASSPGRDQPQHF	TRBV19	TRBJ1-5	.	.
TGTGCCAGCTCACTAGACGAGGCCGCAACTAATGAAAAACTGTTTTTT	CASSLDEAATNEKLFF	TRBV18	TRBJ1-4	once	.
TGTGCCAGCAGTGATTCGCCGACTAGCTCCTACGAGCAGTACTTC	CASSDSPTSSYEQYF	TRBV2	TRBJ2-7	.	.
TGTGCCAGTAGTATAGCGGGGGGGAGAGTCCAGTACTTC	CASSIAGGRVQYF	TRBV19	TRBJ2-5	once	TRBD2
TGTGCCAGTAGTATAGATCTGACAGAAAATCAGCCCCAGCATTTT	CASSIDLTENQPQHF	TRBV19	TRBJ1-5	.	.
TGTGCCAGCAGTTACGGGACAGGGATGGGCACTGAAGCTTTCTTT	CASSYGTGMGTEAFF	TRBV6-5	TRBJ1-1	.	TRBD1
TGCGCCAGCAGCTCCGGGACAGATTCACCCCTCCACTTT	CASSSGTDSPLHF	TRBV5-1	TRBJ1-6	.	TRBD1
TGTGCCAGCGGGGACCTAAATTCACCCCTCCACTTT	CASGDLNSPLHF	TRBV12-3/TRBV12-4	TRBJ1-6	.	.
TGCGCCAGCAGCTTGGGAGGGGGGAACCAAGAGACCCAGTACTTC	CASSLGGGNQETQYF	TRBV5-1	TRBJ2-5	.	.
TGTGCCAGCAGAAGAAGCCCGGGACAGGGGTATGAGCAGTTCTTC	CASRRSPGQGYEQFF	TRBV2	TRBJ2-1	.	TRBD1
TGTGCCAGCAGTCCACAGGGTTCTGGGGCCAACGTCCTGACTTTC	CASSPQGSGANVLTF	TRBV28	TRBJ2-6	.	.
TGTGCCAGCAGTTTCAGGGAGGTTGGCTACACCTTC	CASSFREVGYTF	TRBV28	TRBJ1-2	.	.
TGTGCCATCAGCCCGACAGGGGATCAGCCATCGAGGACTGAAGCTTTCTTT	CAISPTGDQPSRTEAFF	TRBV10-3	TRBJ1-1	.	TRBD1
TGTGCCAGCAGCCCAACAGGGGCCAAAAACATTCAGTACTTC	CASSPTGAKNIQYF	TRBV7-2	TRBJ2-4	.	.
TGTGCCAGCAGCGTAGGCCAGTTTTTCAATTCACCCCTCCACTTT	CASSVGQFFNSPLHF	TRBV9	TRBJ1-6	.	.
TGTGCCAGCAGCCCGACGGCAGGCCTTGAAGCTTTCTTT	CASSPTAGLEAFF	TRBV7-3	TRBJ1-1	.	.
TGTGCCAGCAGCGTAGAGGCGGGGGGGCCCCTTGGGGAGCAGTTCTTC	CASSVEAGGPLGEQFF	TRBV9	TRBJ2-1	once	TRBD2
TGTGCCAGCCTTAACGAACAGGGTGTTAATGAAAAACTGTTTTTT	CASLNEQGVNEKLFF	TRBV28	TRBJ1-4	.	.
TGTGCCACAGTAGGACAGGAGAATTCACCCCTCCACTTT	CATVGQENSPLHF	TRBV10-3	TRBJ1-6	.	TRBD1
TGTGCCAGCAGGGACAGGGGGGTACCCACTTCTAAGAACACTGAAGCTTTCTTT	CASRDRGVPTSKNTEAFF	TRBV2	TRBJ1-1	few	TRBD1
TGTGCCAGCAGCTTAGTGGGTCAAACTAATGAAAAACTGTTTTTT	CASSLVGQTNEKLFF	TRBV7-9	TRBJ1-4	.	.
TGTGCCAGCAGCACGGGACAGGGGGTTGAAAAACTGTTTTTT	CASSTGQGVEKLFF	TRBV28	TRBJ1-4	.	TRBD1
TGTGCCAGCAGCGTCGGGACAGCAGACGGGGAGCTGTTTTTT	CASSVGTADGELFF	TRBV9	TRBJ2-2	once	TRBD1
TGTGCCAGCAGCGCGACAGGGTACTTCTCTGAAGCTTTCTTT	CASSATGYFSEAFF	TRBV11-2	TRBJ1-1	.	TRBD1
TGTGCCAGCAGGAGACAGGGAAGCAATCAGCCCCAGCATTTT	CASRRQGSNQPQHF	TRBV6-5	TRBJ1-5	.	TRBD1
TGTGCCAGCAGTTTAGGACAGGGGGAACAGCCCCAGCATTTT	CASSLGQGEQPQHF	TRBV27	TRBJ1-5	few	TRBD1
TGCGCCAGCAGCTTGGACCCGGGACAGTTCTCCTACGAGCAGTACTTC	CASSLDPGQFSYEQYF	TRBV5-1	TRBJ2-7	few	TRBD1